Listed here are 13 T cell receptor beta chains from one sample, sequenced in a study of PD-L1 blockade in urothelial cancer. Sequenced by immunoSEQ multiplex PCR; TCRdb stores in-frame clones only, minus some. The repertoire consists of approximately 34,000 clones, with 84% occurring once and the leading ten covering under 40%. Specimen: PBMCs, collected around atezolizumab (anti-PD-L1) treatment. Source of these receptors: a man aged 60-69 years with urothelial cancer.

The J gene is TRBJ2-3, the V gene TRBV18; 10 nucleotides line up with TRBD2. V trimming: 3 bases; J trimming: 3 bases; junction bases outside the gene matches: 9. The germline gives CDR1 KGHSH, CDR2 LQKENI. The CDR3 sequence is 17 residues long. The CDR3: CASSPQPGLARTDTQYF. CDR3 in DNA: TGTGCCAGCTCACCGCAGCCGGGACTAGCGAGAACAGATACGCAGTATTTT.

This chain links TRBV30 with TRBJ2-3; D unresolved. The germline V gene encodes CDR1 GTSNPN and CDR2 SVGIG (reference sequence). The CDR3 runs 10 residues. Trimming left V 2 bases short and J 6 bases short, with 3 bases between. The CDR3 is CAWSRDTQYF. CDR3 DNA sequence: TGTGCCTGGAGTCGTGATACGCAGTATTTT.

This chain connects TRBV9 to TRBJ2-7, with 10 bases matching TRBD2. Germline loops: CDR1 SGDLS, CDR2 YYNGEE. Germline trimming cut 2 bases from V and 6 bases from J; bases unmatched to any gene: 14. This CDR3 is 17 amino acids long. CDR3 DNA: TGTGCCAGCAGCGTCGGAATAGCGGGAGGATCAACTCTCGAGCAGTACTTC. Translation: CASSVGIAGGSTLEQYF.

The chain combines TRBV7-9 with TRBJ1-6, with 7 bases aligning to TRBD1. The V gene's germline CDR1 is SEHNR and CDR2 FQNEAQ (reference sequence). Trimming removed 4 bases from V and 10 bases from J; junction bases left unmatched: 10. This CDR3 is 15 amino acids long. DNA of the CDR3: TGTGCCAGCAGCTATGGACAGGTGGTAGGGTCACCCCTCCACTTT. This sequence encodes CASSYGQVVGSPLHF.

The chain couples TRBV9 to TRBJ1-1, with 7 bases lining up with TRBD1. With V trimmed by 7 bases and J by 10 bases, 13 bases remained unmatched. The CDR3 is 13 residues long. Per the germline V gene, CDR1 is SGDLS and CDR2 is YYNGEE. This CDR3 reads CASGKTGSALAFF. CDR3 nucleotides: TGTGCCAGCGGAAAGACAGGGTCCGCTTTAGCTTTCTTT.

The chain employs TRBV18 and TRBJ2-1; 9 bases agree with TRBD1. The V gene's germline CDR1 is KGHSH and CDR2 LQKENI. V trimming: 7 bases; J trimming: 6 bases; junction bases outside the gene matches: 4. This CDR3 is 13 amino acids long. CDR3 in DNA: TGTGCCAGCTTGGGACAGGGAAGCAATGAGCAGTTCTTC. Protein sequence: CASLGQGSNEQFF.

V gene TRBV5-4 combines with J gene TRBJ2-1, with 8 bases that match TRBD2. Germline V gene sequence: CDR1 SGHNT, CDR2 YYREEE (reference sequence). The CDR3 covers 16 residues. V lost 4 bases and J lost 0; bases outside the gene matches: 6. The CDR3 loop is CASSEERGPSYNEQFF. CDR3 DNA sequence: TGTGCCAGCAGCGAAGAGCGGGGGCCCTCCTACAATGAGCAGTTCTTC.

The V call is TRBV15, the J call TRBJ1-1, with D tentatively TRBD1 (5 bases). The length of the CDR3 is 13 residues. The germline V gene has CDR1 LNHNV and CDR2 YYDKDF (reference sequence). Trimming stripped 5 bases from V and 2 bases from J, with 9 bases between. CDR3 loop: CATSGQGNTEAFF. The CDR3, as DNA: TGTGCCACCAGCGGGCAGGGAAACACTGAAGCTTTCTTT.

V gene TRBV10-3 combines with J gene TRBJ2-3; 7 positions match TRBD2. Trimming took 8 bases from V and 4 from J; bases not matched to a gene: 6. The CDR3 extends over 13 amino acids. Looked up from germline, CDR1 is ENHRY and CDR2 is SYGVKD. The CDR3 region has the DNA TGTGCCATCGGGAATAGCGGGTCAGATACGCAGTATTTT. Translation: CAIGNSGSDTQYF.

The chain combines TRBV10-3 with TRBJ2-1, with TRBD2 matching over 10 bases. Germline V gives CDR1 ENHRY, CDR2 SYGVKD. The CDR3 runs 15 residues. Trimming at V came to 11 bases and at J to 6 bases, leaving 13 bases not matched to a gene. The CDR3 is CAPVRASGRGNEQFF. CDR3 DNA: TGTGCCCCCGTCCGGGCTAGCGGGAGAGGCAATGAGCAGTTCTTC.

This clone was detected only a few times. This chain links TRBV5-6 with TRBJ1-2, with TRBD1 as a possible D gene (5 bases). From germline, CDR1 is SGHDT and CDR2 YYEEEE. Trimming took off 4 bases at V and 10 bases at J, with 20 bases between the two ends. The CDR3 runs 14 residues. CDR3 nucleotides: TGTGCCAGCAGCCCGGCGGGACGGGCCTGGGACTACACCTTC. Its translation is CASSPAGRAWDYTF.

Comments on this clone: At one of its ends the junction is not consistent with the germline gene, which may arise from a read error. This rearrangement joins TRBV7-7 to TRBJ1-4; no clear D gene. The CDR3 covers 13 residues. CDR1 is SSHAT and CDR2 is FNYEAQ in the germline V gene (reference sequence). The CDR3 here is CASSQRESEKLFF. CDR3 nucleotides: TGTGCTAGCAGCCAGCGTGAAAGTGAAAAACTGTTTTTT. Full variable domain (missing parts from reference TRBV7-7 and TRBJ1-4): GAGVSQSPRYKVTKRGQDVTLRCDPISSHATLYWYQQALGQGPEFLTYFNYEAQPDKSGLPSDRFSAERPEGSISTLTIQRTEQRDSAMYRCASSQRESEKLFFGSGTQLSVL.

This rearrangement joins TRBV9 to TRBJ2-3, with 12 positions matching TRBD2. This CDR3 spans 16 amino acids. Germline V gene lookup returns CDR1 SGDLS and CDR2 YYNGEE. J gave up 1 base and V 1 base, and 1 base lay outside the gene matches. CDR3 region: CASSVRLAGGTDTQYF. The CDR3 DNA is TGTGCCAGCAGCGTAAGACTAGCGGGGGGCACAGATACGCAGTATTTT.